These 17 T cell receptor beta chains share one sample of origin, sequenced in a study of shared clonotypes between healthy human individuals. Clones were read by immunoSEQ multiplex PCR, and TCRdb kept only the in-frame ones, dropping some. The table lists 2 million to 2.5 million clones, 90% to 95% of them singletons. Sequencing was done on a sample of naive CD4+ T cells sorted from blood. The subset is: CD45RA+ positively selected. These receptor sequences come from a man younger than 35 in good health.

The J gene is TRBJ2-7, the V gene TRBV6-6; tentative D call: TRBD2 (5 bases). Germline V lookup: CDR1 MNHNY, CDR2 SVGAGI (reference sequence). The CDR3 contains 15 residues. The V and J ends lost 4 bases and 0 bases respectively, with 13 bases between them. Here the CDR3 DNA reads TGTGCCAGCAGTTCCTCCGGGAAGCTCTCCTACGAGCAGTACTTC. It translates to CASSSSGKLSYEQYF.

This clone was detected once. The CDR3 loop reads CASSFRPGTSGRASLMSSYNEQFF. The CDR3 bases are TGTGCCAGCAGTTTCCGTCCCGGGACTAGCGGGAGGGCCAGCTTAATGAGTTCCTACAATGAGCAGTTCTTC. The gene calls are TRBV27 and TRBJ2-1; 16 positions agree with TRBD2. The CDR3 spans 24 residues. CDR1 and CDR2 (germline): MNHEY, SMNVEV (reference sequence). V lost 3 bases and J lost 1; bases outside the gene matches: 21.

This chain uses TRBV13 with TRBJ2-1; 8 bases agree with TRBD1. There are 15 residues in the CDR3. The V gene end was trimmed by 5 bases and the J gene end by 3 bases; junction bases not matched to a gene: 6. Germline V gene data show CDR1 as PRHDT and CDR2 as FYEKMQ (reference sequence). The CDR3 spells CASSQDRAGYNEQFF. CDR3 nucleotide sequence: TGTGCCAGCAGCCAGGACAGGGCGGGCTACAATGAGCAGTTCTTC.

Remarks on this clone: One base away lies a much larger clone, so this may be a sequencing read error. The chain recombines TRBV5-6 with TRBJ2-5; D remains ambiguous. Germline loops: CDR1 SGHDT, CDR2 YYEEEE. The CDR3 covers 11 residues. CDR3 DNA: TGTGCCAGCAGCTTTCAAGGGACCCAGTACTTC. It yields the protein CASSFQGTQYF.

Points on this clone: In the same sample, other DNA sequences code for this CDR3. This chain connects TRBV6-5 to TRBJ1-5; 10 nucleotides match TRBD1. This CDR3 has 13 amino acids. V lost 6 bases, J lost 6 bases, and 2 bases stayed unmatched. CDR1 is MNHEY and CDR2 is SVGAGI in the germline V gene. CDR3 sequence: CASSRTGGQPQHF. CDR3 sequence (DNA): TGTGCCAGCAGCCGGACAGGGGGTCAGCCCCAGCATTTT.

The gene calls are TRBV2 and TRBJ1-5; D call uncertain. The V end lost 6 bases, the J end lost 3 bases, and 15 bases lay between the germline ends. The CDR3 has 15 amino acids. CDR1 is SNHLY, CDR2 FYNNEI, per germline. The CDR3 spells CASSDGLFNNQPQHF. DNA for the CDR3: TGTGCCAGCAGCGATGGGTTGTTTAACAATCAGCCCCAGCATTTT.

A word on this clone: This sequence may be a read error, since a much larger clone differs from it by one base. Distinct nucleotide sequences in the sample also encode this CDR3. This chain uses TRBV30 with TRBJ1-6, with D perhaps matching TRBD1 (5 bases). The CDR3 is 14 amino acids. Germline V gene data show CDR1 as GTSNPN and CDR2 as SVGIG (reference sequence). The germline V and J ends were trimmed by 0 bases and 9 bases, with 12 bases remaining between them. In nucleotides, the CDR3 is TGTGCCTGGAGTGTATCTGGGGGTGGTTCACCCCTCCACTTT. Protein sequence: CAWSVSGGGSPLHF.

The chain combines TRBV6-5 with TRBJ1-1; no clear D. CDR3 length: 13 amino acids. Trimming took off 6 bases at V and 7 bases at J, with 15 bases between the two ends. Germline V gives CDR1 MNHEY, CDR2 SVGAGI. CDR3 in DNA: TGTGCCAGCAGCCCCCGTTACTATATTGAAGCTTTCTTT. Encoded protein: CASSPRYYIEAFF.

This sequence joins TRBV30 and TRBJ2-1, with 7 bases aligning to TRBD1. The V segment lost 0 bases and the J segment 10 bases; nucleotides outside the gene matches: 9. CDR3 size: 14 residues. Germline V CDR1 and CDR2: GTSNPN, SVGIG (reference sequence). DNA for the CDR3: TGTGCCTGGAGTGTACAGGGGTGGCTGGAAGAGCAGTTCTTC. This encodes CAWSVQGWLEEQFF.

The V and J genes are TRBV4-3 and TRBJ1-5; maybe TRBD1 (5 bases). The CDR3 has 13 amino acids. The germline CDR1 and CDR2 sequences are LGHNA and YSLEER. The V and J ends lost 0 bases and 6 bases respectively, with 6 bases between them. The CDR3, as DNA: TGCGCCAGCAGCCAAGACCAGGGTCAGCCCCAGCATTTT. Protein product: CASSQDQGQPQHF.

The chain has TRBV6-5 and TRBJ2-7; 7 nucleotides line up with TRBD1. CDR1 is MNHEY and CDR2 is SVGAGI in the germline V gene. CDR3 size: 15 residues. With V trimmed by 5 bases and J by 2 bases, 9 bases remained unmatched. The CDR3 bases are TGTGCCAGCAGTCTTGACAGGGATACCACCTACGAGCAGTACTTC. Protein product: CASSLDRDTTYEQYF.

The rearrangement links TRBV9 to TRBJ2-4; 8 bases are shared with TRBD1. This CDR3 is 15 amino acids long. Germline trimming cut 0 bases from V and 7 bases from J; bases unmatched to any gene: 6. Looked up from germline, CDR1 is SGDLS and CDR2 is YYNGEE. This CDR3 reads CASSVDQRTGNIQYF. The CDR3 coding sequence is TGTGCCAGCAGCGTAGATCAAAGGACAGGGAACATTCAGTACTTC.

J is TRBJ2-2 and V is TRBV2, with D maybe TRBD2 (5 bases). The V and J ends lost 5 bases and 7 bases respectively, with 11 bases between them. The CDR3 runs 13 residues. Germline V gene sequence: CDR1 SNHLY, CDR2 FYNNEI. CDR3 sequence reads: CASSPSSSGELFF. The CDR3 nucleotides are TGTGCCAGCAGTCCTAGCAGCAGCGGGGAGCTGTTTTTT. Full variable domain (rest looked up from reference TRBV2 and TRBJ2-2): EPEVTQTPSHQVTQMGQEVILRCVPISNHLYFYWYRQILGQKVEFLVSFYNNEISEKSEIFDDQFSVERPDGSNFTLKIRSTKLEDSAMYFCASSPSSSGELFFGEGSRLTVL.

The chain carries TRBV15 and TRBJ2-6; D gene uncertain. CDR1 and CDR2 from the germline V gene are LNHNV and YYDKDF (reference sequence). Deletions cut 0 bases from V and 1 base from J, with 7 bases between. This CDR3 has 16 residues. The CDR3 loop reads CATSRDYLSGANVLTF. CDR3 nucleotide sequence: TGTGCCACCAGCAGAGATTACCTTTCTGGGGCCAACGTCCTGACTTTC.

This chain connects TRBV5-4 to TRBJ2-7; 11 bases map to TRBD2. The CDR3 has 14 amino acids. V trimming: 4 bases; J trimming: 2 bases; junction bases outside the gene matches: 2. Per the germline V gene, CDR1 is SGHNT and CDR2 is YYREEE (reference sequence). The chain's CDR3 is CASSAGLAAYEQYF. The CDR3 bases are TGTGCCAGCAGCGCGGGACTAGCGGCCTACGAGCAGTACTTC.

This clone came up once. The sample carries other DNA sequences with the same CDR3. This chain joins TRBV5-1 and TRBJ2-7, with no clear D. Germline V gene data show CDR1 as SGHRS and CDR2 as YFSETQ. This CDR3 region has 12 residues. The ends were cut back, 5 bases at V and 0 bases at J, with 6 bases in the middle. CDR3 amino acids: CASSPPSYEQYF. DNA for the CDR3: TGCGCCAGCAGTCCCCCCTCCTACGAGCAGTACTTC.

Concerning this clone itself: At the DNA level, this CDR3 is encoded by other sequences in the same sample as well. The rearrangement links TRBV6-5 to TRBJ2-1; a weak D match, TRBD1 (7 bases). Germline-derived CDR1 and CDR2 are MNHEY and SVGAGI. Trimming removed 0 bases from V and 6 bases from J, with 12 bases in between. The CDR3 sequence is 15 residues long. The DNA of the CDR3 is TGTGCCAGCAGTTACTCAGGGCAGGGGGGCAATGAGCAGTTCTTC. As protein: CASSYSGQGGNEQFF.